This T cell receptor (beta chain) is drawn from a study of shared clonotypes between healthy human individuals. The material for each subset, its genomic DNA, was split evenly across several immunoSEQ plates. Repertoires were generated with immunoSEQ multiplex PCR, while TCRdb's copy carries only in-frame clones and drops some. Among more than 2,000,000 clones listed, approximately 93% were seen once. Worth noting for this clone: The antigen remains undetermined.

Trimming took 7 bases from V and 0 from J, leaving 16 bases between them. The germline CDR1 and CDR2 sequences are SQVTM and ANQGSEA. This CDR3 has 14 amino acids. The study's findings and limits: Relative to clonotypes present in all four donors, those not shared had lower generation probabilities. Memory subsets had estimated richness that was generally smaller than that of naive subsets.

The origin of this receptor is a man younger than 35 in good health. Some clones in this sample may be carry-over from other donors' samples. The chain links TRBV29-1 to TRBJ2-7, with D possibly matching TRBD2 (5 bases). The sequenced sample was naive CD4+ T cells from PBMCs. As for subset: CD45RA+ positively selected. The CDR3 loop is CSAVALLSSYEQYF. Written as DNA, the CDR3 is TGCAGCGCTGTAGCGCTACTGAGCTCCTACGAGCAGTACTTC.